This TCR beta chain came from a study of blood T cell repertoires in COVID-19. As handled by the study authors: Amplification from reference gene primers served as the basis for estimated nucleated cell counts. Method: immunoSEQ multiplex PCR; TCRdb's copy keeps in-frame clones and lacks some. That table furnishes V, J and clone size, whereas the DNA furnished D and trimming. The table has some 260,000 clones, about 91% seen once; the top ten hold around 6.6%. J gave up 4 bases and V 1 base, and 8 bases lay outside the gene matches. The CDR3 is made up of 16 amino acids. This clone was picked up a small number of times. The Seattle site enrolled patients during active infection and followed them longitudinally.

Sequencing used peripheral blood. The chain carries TRBV23-1 and TRBJ1-2, with 8 bases lining up with TRBD1. TRBV23-1 is an ORF, and what it does is uncertain. The receptor comes from a woman aged 25 to 39 with COVID-19, enrolled during active disease. The CDR3 DNA reads TGCGCCAGCAGTCAATTATCGCGGACAGGGCCCTATGGCTACACCTTC. The encoded protein is CASSQLSRTGPYGYTF.